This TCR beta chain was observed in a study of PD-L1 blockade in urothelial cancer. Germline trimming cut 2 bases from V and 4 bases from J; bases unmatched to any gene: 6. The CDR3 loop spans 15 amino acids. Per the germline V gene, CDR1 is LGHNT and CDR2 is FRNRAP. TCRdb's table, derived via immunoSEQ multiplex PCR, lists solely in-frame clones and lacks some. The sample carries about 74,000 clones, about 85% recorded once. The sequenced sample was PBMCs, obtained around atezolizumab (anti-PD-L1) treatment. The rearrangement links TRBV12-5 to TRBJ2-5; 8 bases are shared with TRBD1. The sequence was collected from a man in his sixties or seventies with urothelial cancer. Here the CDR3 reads CASGLLQGVGETQYF. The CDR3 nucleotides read TGTGCTAGTGGTTTGTTACAGGGGGTCGGAGAGACCCAGTACTTC.